In this sample, the clone carrying this T cell receptor (beta chain) turned up a few times. The germline CDR1 and CDR2 sequences are SGHTA and FQGNSA. The CDR3 is made up of 15 amino acids. V lost 2 bases and J 0 bases, leaving 11 bases between the germline ends. The sample comes from a study of blood T cell repertoires in COVID-19. TCRdb's table, derived via immunoSEQ multiplex PCR, lists solely in-frame clones and lacks some. Seen here are 350,000 or so clones, 90% observed once, and the top ten hold roughly 6.8%. Sequenced: peripheral blood. This clonotype was obtained from a man younger than 35 with active or convalescent COVID-19. The J gene is TRBJ2-7, the V gene TRBV7-2, with D uncertain. CDR3 sequence: CASSLRAGLSYEQYF. The CDR3, as DNA: TGTGCCAGCAGCTTACGCGCAGGCCTCTCCTACGAGCAGTACTTC.